This TCR beta chain was documented in a study of blood T cell repertoires in COVID-19. Here immunoSEQ multiplex PCR was the method, and the copy in TCRdb shows in-frame clones only, minus some. The sample lists about 320,000 clones, 70% to 90% seen once, with 1.5% to 2% in the top ten. This CDR3 comprises 14 residues. Germline V gene sequence: CDR1 SEHNR, CDR2 FQNEAQ (reference sequence). V lost 3 bases, J lost 3 bases, and 1 base stayed unmatched. J is TRBJ2-1 and V is TRBV7-9; 8 bases align to TRBD2. The sequenced sample was peripheral blood. The sequence was obtained from a woman between 25 and 40 years old with COVID-19, enrolled during active disease. As DNA, the CDR3 is TGTGCCAGCAGCTTCGGGGGGGACTACAATGAGCAGTTCTTC. It encodes CASSFGGDYNEQFF.